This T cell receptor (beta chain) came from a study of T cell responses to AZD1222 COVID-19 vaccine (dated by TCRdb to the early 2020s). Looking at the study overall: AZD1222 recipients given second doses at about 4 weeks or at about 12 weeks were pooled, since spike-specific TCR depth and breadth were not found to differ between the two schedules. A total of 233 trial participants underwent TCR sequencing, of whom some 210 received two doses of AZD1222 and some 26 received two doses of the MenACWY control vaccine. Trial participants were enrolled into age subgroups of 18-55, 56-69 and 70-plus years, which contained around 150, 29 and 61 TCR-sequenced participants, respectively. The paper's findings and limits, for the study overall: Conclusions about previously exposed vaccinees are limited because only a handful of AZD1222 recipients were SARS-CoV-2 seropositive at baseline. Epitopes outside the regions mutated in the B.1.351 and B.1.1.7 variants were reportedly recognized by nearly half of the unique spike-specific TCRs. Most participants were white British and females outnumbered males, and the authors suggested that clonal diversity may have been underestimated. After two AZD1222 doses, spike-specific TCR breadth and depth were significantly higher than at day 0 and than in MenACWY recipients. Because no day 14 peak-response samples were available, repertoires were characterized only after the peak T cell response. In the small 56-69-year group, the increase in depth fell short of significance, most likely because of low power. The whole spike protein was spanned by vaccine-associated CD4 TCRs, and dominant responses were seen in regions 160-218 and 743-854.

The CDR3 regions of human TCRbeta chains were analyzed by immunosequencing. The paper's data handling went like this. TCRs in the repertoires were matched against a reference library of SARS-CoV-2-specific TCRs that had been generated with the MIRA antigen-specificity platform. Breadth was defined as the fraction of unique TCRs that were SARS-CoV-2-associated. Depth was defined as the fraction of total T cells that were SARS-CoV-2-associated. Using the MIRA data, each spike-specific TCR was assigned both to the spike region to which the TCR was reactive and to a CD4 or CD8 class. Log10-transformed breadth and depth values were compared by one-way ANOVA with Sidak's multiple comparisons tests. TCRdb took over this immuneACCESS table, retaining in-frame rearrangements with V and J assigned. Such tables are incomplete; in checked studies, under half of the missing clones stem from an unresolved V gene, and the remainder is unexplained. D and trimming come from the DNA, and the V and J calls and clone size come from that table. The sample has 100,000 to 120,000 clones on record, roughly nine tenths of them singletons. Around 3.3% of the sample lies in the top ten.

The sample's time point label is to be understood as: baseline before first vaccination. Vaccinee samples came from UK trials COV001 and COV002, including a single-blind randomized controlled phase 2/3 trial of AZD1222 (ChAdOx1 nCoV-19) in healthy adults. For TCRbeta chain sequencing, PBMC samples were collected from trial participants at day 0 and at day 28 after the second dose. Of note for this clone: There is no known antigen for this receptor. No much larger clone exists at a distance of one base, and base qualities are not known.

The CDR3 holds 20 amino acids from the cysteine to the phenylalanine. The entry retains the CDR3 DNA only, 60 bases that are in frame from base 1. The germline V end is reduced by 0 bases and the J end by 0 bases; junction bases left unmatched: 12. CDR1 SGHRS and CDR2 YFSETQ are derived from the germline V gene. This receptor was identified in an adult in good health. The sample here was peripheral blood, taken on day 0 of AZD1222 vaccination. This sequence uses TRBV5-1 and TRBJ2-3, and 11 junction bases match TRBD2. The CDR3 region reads CASSLDPSLLAGGSTDTQYF. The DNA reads TGCGCCAGCAGCTTGGATCCTTCCCTCCTAGCGGGGGGCAGCACAGATACGCAGTATTTT.